This note documents a single T cell receptor (beta chain) sequence. Its antigen remains unidentified. The table came from immunoSEQ multiplex PCR; TCRdb's copy has only in-frame clones and leaves some out. The repertoire includes tens of thousands of clones, roughly 80% of them detected once, and roughly 4.5% sits in the top ten. The data were taken from a study of OX40 agonist ivuxolimab in advanced cancers. Whole-study context: A partial response was reached by three patients: one with hepatocellular carcinoma and two with cutaneous melanoma.

General observations from the study: Doses of 0.1 to 3.0 mg/kg were accompanied by clonal expansion of CD4+ and CD8+ blood T cells by week 6. On average, a greater number of expanded clones characterised CD8+ T cells relative to CD4+.

This clonotype originated in an adult with an advanced solid tumor such as melanoma, head and neck, liver or kidney cancer. The starting material was CD4+ or CD8+ T cells sorted from blood, obtained in a trial of the OX40 agonist ivuxolimab.

The CDR3: CASSIPNYGYTF. DNA for the CDR3: TGTGCCAGTAGTATCCCCAACTATGGCTACACCTTC. The gene calls are TRBV19 and TRBJ1-2; D unresolved. V lost 3 bases and J 2 bases, leaving 4 bases between the germline ends. Germline values: CDR1 LNHDA, CDR2 SQIVND (reference sequence). This CDR3 spans 12 amino acids.